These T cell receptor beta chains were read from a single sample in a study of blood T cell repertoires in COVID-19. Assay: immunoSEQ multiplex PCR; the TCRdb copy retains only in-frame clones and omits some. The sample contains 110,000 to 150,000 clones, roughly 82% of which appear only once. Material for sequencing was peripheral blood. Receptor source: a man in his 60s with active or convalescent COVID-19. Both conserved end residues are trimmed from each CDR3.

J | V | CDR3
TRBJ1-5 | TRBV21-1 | ASSKAGQSNQPQH
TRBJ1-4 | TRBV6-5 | ASTTGPNEKLF
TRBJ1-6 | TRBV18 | ASSTATGISSPLH
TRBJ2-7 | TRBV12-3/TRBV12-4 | ASAPGQGYEQY
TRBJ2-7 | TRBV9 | ASSPGQAAYEQY
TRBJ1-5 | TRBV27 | ASTLPRVGRYSNQPQH
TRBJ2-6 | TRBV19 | ASRRTGANVLT
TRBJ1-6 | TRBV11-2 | ASSRTRTGGDSPLH
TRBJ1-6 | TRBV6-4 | ASSASGQDSPLH
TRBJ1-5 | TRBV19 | ASSSSRDRISQPQH
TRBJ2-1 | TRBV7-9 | ASSLVMGEDEQF
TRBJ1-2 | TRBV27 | ASRGQGYGYT
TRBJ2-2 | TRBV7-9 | ACPVRGKDGELF
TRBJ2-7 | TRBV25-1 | ASKLGRQGVIYEQY
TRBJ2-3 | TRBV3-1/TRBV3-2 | ASRGTGYRTDTQY
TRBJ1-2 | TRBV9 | ASSVGQGPYGYT
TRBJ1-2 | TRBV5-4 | ASSSQGADGYGYT
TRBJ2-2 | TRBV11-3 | ASSSGQGATGELF
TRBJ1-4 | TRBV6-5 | ASSKGQTNEKLF
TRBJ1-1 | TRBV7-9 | ASSPGGFTEAF
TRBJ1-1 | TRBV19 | ASSIGGSSNTEAF
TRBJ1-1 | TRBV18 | ASSPGRNTEAF
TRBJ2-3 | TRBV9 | ASSVGWASSTDTQY
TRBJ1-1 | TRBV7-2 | ASSSGQARSNTEAF
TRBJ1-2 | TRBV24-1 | ATSPRQGAYGYT
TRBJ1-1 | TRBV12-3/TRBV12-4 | ASSLGLDPF
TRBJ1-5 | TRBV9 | ASSVDRGLNQPQH
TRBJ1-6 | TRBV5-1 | ASSDTVDSPLH
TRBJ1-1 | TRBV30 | AWVSRLNTEAF
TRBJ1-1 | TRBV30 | AWSRTGNTEAF
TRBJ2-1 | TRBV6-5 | ASSILAGSYNEQF
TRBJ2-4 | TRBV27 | ASSLSTSANIQY
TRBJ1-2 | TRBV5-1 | ASSRTGNGYT
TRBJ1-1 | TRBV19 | ASSIQGAKTEAF
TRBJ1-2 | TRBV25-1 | ASTGGGADGYT
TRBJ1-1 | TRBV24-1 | ATSDLRTDEAF
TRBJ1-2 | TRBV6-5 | ASSYGPNTIYGYT
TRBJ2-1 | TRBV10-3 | ATSREVDEQF
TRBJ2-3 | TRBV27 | ASRGTANTDTQY
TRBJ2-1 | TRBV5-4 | ASSHPSYNEQF
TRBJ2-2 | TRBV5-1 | ASREALSGSGELF
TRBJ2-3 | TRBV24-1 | ATSDLGTTSTDTQY
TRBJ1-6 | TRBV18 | ASSRQGAGYNSPLH
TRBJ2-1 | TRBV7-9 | ASSSGRAPPYNEQF
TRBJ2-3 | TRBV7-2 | ASSLAGWDAGADTQY
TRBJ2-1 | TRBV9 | ASSVDGTEANEQF